This TCR beta chain was retrieved from a study of blood T cell repertoires in COVID-19. The overall study: The United States, Italy and Spain provided the acute and convalescent COVID-19 samples. The cDNA or gDNA used as material had been derived from T cells, B-cell-depleted T cells, or PBMCs.

Per the study methods: It was from reference gene primer amplification that nucleated cell counts were estimated. Profiled with immunoSEQ multiplex PCR; TCRdb holds only in-frame clones, not every one. V, J and clone size derive from that table, while D and trimming were established from the DNA sequence. The sample has tens of thousands of clones; about nine tenths are singletons. The CDR3 is made up of 15 amino acids. V was pared by 2 bases and J by 1 base, with 4 bases of the junction left unmatched. CDR1 and CDR2 (germline): MNHEY, SVGEGT. The sample taken for sequencing was peripheral blood. The rearrangement joins TRBV6-2 or TRBV6-3 to TRBJ2-7; the match to TRBD1 covers 8 bases. This receptor was taken from a human donor in a cohort sampled during active COVID-19. CDR3 sequence (DNA): TGTGCCAGCAGTTACGAGGGGACAGGATCCTACGAGCAGTACTTC. Encoded protein: CASSYEGTGSYEQYF.